This paragraph reports one T cell receptor (beta chain). The sample belongs to a study of PD-1 blockade in mismatch repair-deficient tumors. The data were produced by immunoSEQ multiplex PCR, yet TCRdb's version contains in-frame clones alone and is incomplete. Found here are 120,000 or so clones, roughly nine tenths of them singletons; the top ten hold roughly 12%. Sample: peripheral blood, taken 44 weeks after starting pembrolizumab. This clonotype was sampled from an adult with mismatch repair-deficient cancer.

The CDR3 sequence is CASSSNSGRRDEQYF. In nucleotides, the CDR3 is TGTGCCAGCAGCTCTAACTCGGGACGGCGCGACGAGCAGTACTTC. The V and J genes are TRBV7-8 and TRBJ2-7; D is perhaps TRBD1 or TRBD2 (5 bases each). CDR1 and CDR2 (germline): SGHVS, FQNEAQ. This CDR3 contains 15 residues. Deletions cut 4 bases from V and 5 bases from J, with 18 bases between.